The present T cell receptor (beta chain) was sequenced within a study of cytomegalovirus exposure and HLA in healthy donors. Study-level points and caveats: The classifier reportedly diagnosed cytomegalovirus status with high specificity and sensitivity.

This table comes from immunoSEQ multiplex PCR, and its TCRdb copy is limited to in-frame clones, with some not included. This sample carries about 120,000 clones, about 96% of them seen once, and the ten largest clones take around 1.7%. This CDR3 is built from 16 residues. Germline V gives CDR1 SNHLY, CDR2 FYNNEI. V gave up 8 bases and J gave up 7 bases, with 26 bases separating them. Comments on this clone: What it recognizes is unknown.

This chain connects TRBV2 to TRBJ1-2, with D hard to call. This clonotype originated in a young man in good health and CMV-seronegative. Input material: PBMCs. In nucleotides, the CDR3 is TGTGCCAGCCGCTCAGGAGGAATATCCATGTCGGGTGGCTACACCTTC. Residues: CASRSGGISMSGGYTF. Complete variable domain (other parts from reference TRBV2 and TRBJ1-2): EPEVTQTPSHQVTQMGQEVILRCVPISNHLYFYWYRQILGQKVEFLVSFYNNEISEKSEIFDDQFSVERPDGSNFTLKIRSTKLEDSAMYFCASRSGGISMSGGYTFGSGTRLTVV.